This T cell receptor beta chain was recorded in a study of T cells in Graves' hyperthyroidism and ophthalmopathy. The wider study: Sampling of peripheral blood happened at initial diagnosis, prior to any treatment. Study-level results: Ophthalmopathy onset followed model prediction by a median approximately six months.

Hyperthyroidism in the patients, aged 18 to 65, was newly diagnosed and under 2 months in duration. Uncontrolled infection, other autoimmune disease, pregnancy or lactation led to exclusion. The CDR3 length is 12 residues. Germline V gene sequence: CDR1 SGHTS, CDR2 YDEGEE. V was clipped by 10 bases and J by 6 bases; unmatched bases: 4. This clonotype was picked up a small number of times. No antigen is known for it. Amplified TCR beta CDR3 regions came from RNA transcripts. An initial round of RT-PCR targeting the TCR CDR3 relied on the HTBI primer set. TCRdb reanalysed the multiplex PCR reads using MiXCR and keeps one entry per CDR3 protein. This sample carries under 450,000 distinct CDR3 sequences, around 14% of them seen once, and the ten largest clones take approximately 7.5%.

Sample: blood. The chain couples TRBV5-8 to TRBJ2-3, with 11 positions matching TRBD2. The sequence was obtained from a woman aged 18-29 years with Graves' hyperthyroidism. The CDR3 nucleotides are TGTGCCGGCGCTAGCGGGGGGGATACGCAGTATTTT. Amino acid sequence: CAGASGGDTQYF.